This record covers a single T cell receptor (beta chain). This CDR3 contains 14 residues. CDR1 is SGHRS and CDR2 is YFSETQ in the germline V gene. Trimming cost V 6 bases and J 4 bases; bases outside gene matches: 4. Sequenced by immunoSEQ multiplex PCR; TCRdb stores in-frame clones only, minus some. The data contain about 46,000 clones, approximately 90% of them singletons. The data belong to a study of blood T cell repertoires in COVID-19. Overall study: The samples span acute and convalescent COVID-19 from the United States, Italy and Spain. T cells, B-cell-depleted T cells, or PBMCs provided the cDNA or gDNA that served as material.

This sequence joins TRBV5-1 and TRBJ2-2; 9 bases line up with TRBD1. The specimen sequenced was PBMCs or T cells enriched from blood (not recorded which). This TCR was sampled from a woman aged 50 to 60 who had recovered from COVID-19. The CDR3 sequence: CASKDRGGTGELFF. The CDR3, as DNA: TGCGCCAGCAAGGACAGGGGAGGCACCGGGGAGCTGTTTTTT.